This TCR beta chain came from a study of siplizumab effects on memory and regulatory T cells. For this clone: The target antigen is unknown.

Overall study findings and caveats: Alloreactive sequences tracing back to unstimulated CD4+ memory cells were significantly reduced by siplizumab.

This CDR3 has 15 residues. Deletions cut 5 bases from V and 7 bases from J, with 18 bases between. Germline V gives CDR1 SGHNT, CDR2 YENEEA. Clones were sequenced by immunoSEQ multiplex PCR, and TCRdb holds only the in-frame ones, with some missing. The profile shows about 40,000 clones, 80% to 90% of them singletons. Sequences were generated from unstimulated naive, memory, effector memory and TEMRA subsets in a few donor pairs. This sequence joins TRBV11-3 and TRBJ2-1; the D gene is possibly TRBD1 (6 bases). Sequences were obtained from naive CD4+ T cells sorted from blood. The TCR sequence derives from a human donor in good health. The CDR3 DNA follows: TGTGCCAGCAGCCCCTTTGGCAGGGGAAATAATGAGCAGTTCTTC. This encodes CASSPFGRGNNEQFF.